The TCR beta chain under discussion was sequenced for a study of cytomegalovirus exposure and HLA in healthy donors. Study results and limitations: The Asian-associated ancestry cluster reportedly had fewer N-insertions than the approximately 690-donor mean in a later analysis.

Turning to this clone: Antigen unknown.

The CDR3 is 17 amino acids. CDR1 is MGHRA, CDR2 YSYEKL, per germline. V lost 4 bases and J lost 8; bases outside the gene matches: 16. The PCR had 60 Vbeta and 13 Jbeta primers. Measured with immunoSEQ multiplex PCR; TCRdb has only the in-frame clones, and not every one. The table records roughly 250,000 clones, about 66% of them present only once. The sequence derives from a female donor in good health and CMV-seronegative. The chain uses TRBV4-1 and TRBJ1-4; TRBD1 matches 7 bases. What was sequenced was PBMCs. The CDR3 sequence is CASSPSVQGYIGEKLFF. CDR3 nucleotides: TGCGCCAGCAGCCCTAGCGTACAGGGGTATATAGGGGAAAAACTGTTTTTT.